This TCR beta chain is drawn from a study of blood T cells in healthy people across ages. V shed 0 bases and J shed 1 base, with 4 bases lying between them. Germline V CDR1 and CDR2: LGHDT, YNNKEL (reference sequence). CDR3 size: 13 residues. The sample holds many counts of this clonotype. A minimum of 7 million PBMCs was isolated per sample. Total RNA was isolated from each sample in quantities of at least 6 micrograms. A second PCR, run for about 7 to 11 cycles, used a sample-barcoded 5' primer plus a J-beta primer mix. Via MiXCR, TCRdb re-called the 5' RACE reads, giving one row per CDR3 protein. Seen here are about 650,000 distinct CDR3 sequences, 52% observed once, and the top ten hold roughly 14%.

J is TRBJ2-7 and V is TRBV3-1; D uncertain. This clonotype was obtained from a woman older than 75 in good health. Sequencing input: blood. CDR3 bases: TGTGCCAGCAGCCAAGATCAGTCCTACGAGCAGTACTTC. It specifies CASSQDQSYEQYF.